This T cell receptor beta chain was sequenced for a study of identical twins. The CDR3 spans 15 residues. Germline assignment: CDR1 DFQATT and CDR2 SNEGSKA (reference sequence). This clonotype was observed a handful of times. One junction end disagrees with the germline gene, perhaps due to a read error. TCRdb analysed the 5' RACE reads with MiXCR anew, one entry per CDR3 protein. This sample carries roughly 540,000 distinct CDR3 sequences, under 25% of them seen once, and the ten largest clones take about 0.91%. The sample was also linked to a second study, of T cells expressing NK-cell markers.

The TCR comes from a woman under 30 in good health. This sequence joins TRBV20-1 and TRBJ1-6, with D uncertain. Sequenced input: CD4+ T cells sorted from blood. The CDR3: CSARDLAVFTSPLHF. For the CDR3, the DNA is TGCAGTGCCAGAGATTTGGCGGTTTTTACTTCACCCCTCCACTTT.